This T cell receptor (beta chain) was captured by sequencing in a study of OX40 agonist ivuxolimab in advanced cancers. Sequencing was performed with immunoSEQ multiplex PCR; in TCRdb, only in-frame clones are kept and a portion is missing. The table lists more than 50,000 clones, approximately 80% of them singletons. The CDR3 runs to 14 residues. The germline gives CDR1 MNHEY, CDR2 SVGAGI. V was cut by 6 bases and J by 0 bases, with 9 bases left in between. The sequenced sample was CD4+ or CD8+ T cells sorted from blood, obtained in a trial of the OX40 agonist ivuxolimab. The sequence was obtained from an adult with an advanced solid tumor such as melanoma, head and neck, liver or kidney cancer. The chain has TRBV6-5 and TRBJ1-3, with D unresolved. The CDR3 reads CASRLYTSGNTIYF. CDR3 bases: TGTGCCAGCAGACTTTATACCTCTGGAAACACCATATATTTT.